Here is one T cell receptor (beta chain) with its context. Antigen unknown. The sample is drawn from a study of cytomegalovirus exposure and HLA in healthy donors. For the study at large: Previous work identified roughly 120 million unique TCR beta sequences from 200 million or so T cells. Drawn from HLA-typed donors, around 85 million unique TCRs were held in an early data release. Broader study findings: Cytomegalovirus association was listed for 150 or so TCR beta chains.

Use of 60 Vbeta and 13 Jbeta primers characterized the PCR. The data were produced by immunoSEQ multiplex PCR, yet TCRdb's version contains in-frame clones alone and is incomplete. The table lists fewer than 200,000 clones. This CDR3 comprises 16 residues. Germline CDR1 SGHRS, CDR2 YFSETQ. After removal of 0 bases from V and 0 bases from J, the junction contained 3 bases not matched to a gene. The origin of this receptor is a man aged 30-40 years in good health and CMV-seronegative. The rearrangement uses TRBV5-1 and TRBJ2-3; 8 nucleotides line up with TRBD2. Sequenced sample: PBMCs. The CDR3 DNA sequence: TGCGCCAGCAGCTTGGGGGCTAGCGGGAGCACAGATACGCAGTATTTT. It codes for CASSLGASGSTDTQYF.